This T cell receptor beta chain was sequenced in a study of T cell repertoires in cytomegalovirus infection. Germline V CDR1 and CDR2: MNHNS, SASEGT. V was trimmed by 10 bases and J by 6 bases, leaving 19 bases between them. The CDR3 covers 14 residues. One entry per CDR3 protein results from TCRdb running MiXCR on the reads. This sample has some 940,000 distinct CDR3 sequences, with approximately 31% found just once. This clonotype was seen at least ten times. Its matching antigen is unknown. This chain joins TRBV6-1 and TRBJ2-1; possibly TRBD1 or TRBD2 for D (7 bases each). The clonotype was recovered from a human donor in good health (CMV status not recorded). Some clones in this sample may be carry-over from other donors' samples. The sequences come from cultured CD8+ T cells from PBMCs, collected from culture after CMV antigen stimulation. The DNA for the CDR3 is TGTGCCATCCCCGACAGGGAGGGTCGCAATGAGCAGTTCTTC. Translation gives CAIPDREGRNEQFF.